Listed here is a single T cell receptor (beta chain). Its matching antigen is unknown. Time point described: patch test 1, 2 weeks after DPC sensitization. Treatment denoted: therapeutic diphenylcyclopropenone sensitization with weekly scalp DPC. During construction of the library, unique molecular identifiers were attached to individual cDNA molecules for quantitative, reproducible TCR counting. TCRdb re-derived calls from the RACE reads in MiXCR, one entry per CDR3 protein. The data contain about 120,000 distinct CDR3 sequences, roughly an eighth of them singletons. The sample comes from a study of human T cells and chemical hapten exposure. Study-level points and caveats: Positive correlation was observed between PT1 expanded TCR counts and patch test score. Sensitizing with DPC caused no change in TCRs above 1 in 1000 frequency. Compared with pre-sensitization or healthy control sets, expanded TCRs clustered more.

This clonotype was sampled from a man aged 18-30 years with alopecia areata. Some clones in this sample may be carry-over from other donors' samples. The sample was whole blood, taken in connection with sensitization to the hapten diphenylcyclopropenone (DPC).

CDR3 in amino acids: CASSPAAVGTEAFF. DNA for the CDR3: TGTGCCAGCAGCCCTGCCGCGGTCGGGACTGAAGCTTTCTTT. V usage is TRBV7-7 and J usage is TRBJ1-1; D is ambiguous. V was trimmed by 5 bases and J by 5 bases, leaving 15 bases between them. CDR3 length equals 14 residues. Germline V gives CDR1 SSHAT, CDR2 FNYEAQ (reference sequence).